This TCR beta chain was recorded in a study of blood T cell repertoires in COVID-19. On the study more broadly: Specimens from acute and convalescent COVID-19 originated in the United States, Italy and Spain.

There are 15 residues in the CDR3. Trimming took off 4 bases at V and 8 bases at J, with 18 bases between the two ends. Germline CDR1 is MRHNA and CDR2 is SNTAGT. TCRdb's copy holds only in-frame clones and misses some; the assay was immunoSEQ multiplex PCR. The sample lists approximately 250,000 clones, approximately 86% seen once, with roughly 5.6% in the top ten. Sequenced sample: peripheral blood. The clonotype originates from an older woman with COVID-19, enrolled during active disease. The rearrangement uses TRBV6-4 and TRBJ2-1; the D gene is possibly TRBD2 (6 bases). The CDR3 reads CASSAEGTGFYEQFF. The DNA for the CDR3 is TGTGCCAGCAGTGCGGAGGGAACGGGGTTCTATGAGCAGTTCTTC.